These T cell receptor beta chains were read from a single sample in a study of blood T cells in healthy people across ages. TCRdb independently ran MiXCR on the 5' RACE reads; one entry per CDR3 protein. The sample has about 970,000 distinct CDR3 sequences; roughly half are singletons. The source material was blood. The receptor source for this set is a woman in her sixties in good health. Each CDR3 is given with its conserved first and last residue. The D gene is left open where the match is weak. Clone size is given for some rows only: seen once, a few or many times, or a class if the clone is expanded.

TRBJ1-2 . TRBV28 TRBD1 TGTGCCAGCAGTGACAGGGGTGGAAGTCGTGGCTACACCTTC CASSDRGGSRGYTF
TRBJ2-3 few TRBV6-6 TRBD2 TGTGCCAGCAGTTACACCGGGACTAGCGGGAGGATGCATACGCAGTATTTT CASSYTGTSGRMHTQYF
TRBJ1-5 . TRBV20-1 . TGCAGTGCGGCGACGGGGGGCGGTCAGCCCCAGCATTTT CSAATGGGQPQHF
TRBJ2-7 . TRBV4-1 . TGCGCCAGCAGCCCAGACACCCCTCTCCACAATGAGCAGTACTTC CASSPDTPLHNEQYF
TRBJ2-5 . TRBV20-1 . TGCAGTGTGTCGAGCCAAGAGACCCAGTACTTC CSVSSQETQYF
TRBJ2-3 few TRBV7-2 . TGTGCCAGCAGCTTACCCCCTCACGGAGATACGCAGTATTTT CASSLPPHGDTQYF
TRBJ2-1 . TRBV3-1 TRBD2 TGTGCCAGCAGCCAAACCCCTAGCGGATACAATGAGCAGTTCTTC CASSQTPSGYNEQFF
TRBJ2-6 many TRBV20-1 . TGCAGTGCTAGGAGAGCTGGGGCCAACGTCCTGACTTTC CSARRAGANVLTF
TRBJ2-7 . TRBV5-4 TRBD2 TGTGCCAGCAGTCCGGGACTAGCGGGAGGGGGCTCCTACGAGCAGTACTTC CASSPGLAGGGSYEQYF
TRBJ2-7 . TRBV27 TRBD2 TGTGCCAGCAGTTTCCGGACTAGCGGGAGTCCCTACGAGCAGTACTTC CASSFRTSGSPYEQYF
TRBJ2-3 . TRBV4-2 TRBD2 TGTGCCAGCAGCCTCACTAGCGGAATCACAGATACGCAGTATTTT CASSLTSGITDTQYF
TRBJ1-5 . TRBV28 . TGTGCCAGCAGCCCCGAAGGGGGGCCCCAGCATTTT CASSPEGGPQHF
TRBJ2-1 few TRBV4-1 TRBD2 TGCGCCAGCAGCCAAGATGAGGCTAGCGGGAGCTATGAGCAGTTCTTC CASSQDEASGSYEQFF
TRBJ2-7 . TRBV6-6 . TGTGCCAGCAGTTACTCGACGGCTGACTCCTACGAGCAGTACTTC CASSYSTADSYEQYF
TRBJ2-7 few TRBV7-9 TRBD2 TGTGCCAGCAGCTTAGGGGCAGCGGGAGAGCAGTACTTC CASSLGAAGEQYF
TRBJ1-4 . TRBV6-2/TRBV6-3 . TGTGCCAGCGCTACCAGGACGGAACTGTTTTTT CASATRTELFF
TRBJ1-5 . TRBV6-2/TRBV6-3 . TGTGCCAGCAGTTACGGGACCGGGGTTCAGCCCCAGCATTTT CASSYGTGVQPQHF
TRBJ2-7 . TRBV12-3/TRBV12-4 . TGTGCCAGCAGTTTAGTCGACGGCAACGGGACTGGCGGGTCCTACGAGCAGTACTTC CASSLVDGNGTGGSYEQYF
TRBJ2-2 many TRBV2 . TGTGCCAGCAGGCGGAGGGACAACACCGGGGAGCTGTTTTTT CASRRRDNTGELFF
TRBJ1-5 . TRBV28 TRBD1 TGTGCCAGCAGTAAGGCACGGAGAGCAGGGGGCTACCTTAGGATATTTGGCAATCAGCCCCAGCATTTT CASSKARRAGGYLRIFGNQPQHF
TRBJ2-7 . TRBV7-9 . TGTGCCAGCAGCGAGATTCGGGGCCGTTCCTACGAGCAGTACTTC CASSEIRGRSYEQYF
TRBJ2-3 . TRBV19 . TGTGCCACCAAGGGGTCGTACACAGATACGCAGTATTTT CATKGSYTDTQYF
TRBJ2-5 . TRBV5-1 . TGCGCCAGCAGCTTGAGGGGTTCGTGGACAGTCCAAGAGACCCAGTACTTC CASSLRGSWTVQETQYF
TRBJ1-1 once TRBV6-2/TRBV6-3 TRBD1 TGTGCCAGCAGCTCAGACAGGGAGGCATCCACTGAAGCTTTCTTT CASSSDREASTEAFF
TRBJ1-5 few TRBV20-1 . TGCAGTGCTAGACCCTTGGCCTATGATCAGCCCCAGCATTTT CSARPLAYDQPQHF
TRBJ2-7 . TRBV29-1 . TGCAGCGTTGAAGATTCACTGGGGGGATCCAGCTCCTACGAGCAGTACTTC CSVEDSLGGSSSYEQYF
TRBJ2-5 . TRBV27 . TGTGCCAGCAGGAACTGGGAGGGGGGAGAGGAGACCCAGTACTTC CASRNWEGGEETQYF
TRBJ2-1 few TRBV6-6 . TGTGCCACCCTGGATAGGGGGGGCAATGAGCAGTTCTTC CATLDRGGNEQFF
TRBJ2-2 . TRBV20-1 . TGCAGTGCTGACGGGGTACGCGGAGGCAACACTGGGGAGCTGTTTTTT CSADGVRGGNTGELFF
TRBJ2-3 . TRBV6-5 . TGTGCCAGCAGTGGGGCTTCGGCTAGCACAGATACGCAGTATTTT CASSGASASTDTQYF
TRBJ2-1 . TRBV10-3 TRBD2 TGTGCCATCAGTCCTCGCGGGAGGGCCGTTGAGCAGTTCTTC CAISPRGRAVEQFF
TRBJ2-5 few TRBV27 TRBD2 TGTGCCAGCAGTCCCGTGACTAGCGGGAGAGGGGAGACCCAGTACTTC CASSPVTSGRGETQYF
TRBJ2-7 . TRBV27 . TGTGCCAGCAGCCCGATAGCGGAAACCTACGAGCAGTACTTC CASSPIAETYEQYF
TRBJ2-5 . TRBV4-1 . TGCGCCAGCAGCCAAGAAATTCCCGGCGGTGGGCCTAGGGAGACCCAGTACTTC CASSQEIPGGGPRETQYF
TRBJ1-5 . TRBV2 TRBD1 TGTGCCAGCAGTGGAGGGGACAGCCTAAGCAATCAGCCCCAGCATTTT CASSGGDSLSNQPQHF
TRBJ2-7 . TRBV20-1 . TGCAGTGCTAGGTTCAGGGGTTTTACGGAGGAGCAGTACTTC CSARFRGFTEEQYF
TRBJ2-5 . TRBV29-1 TRBD2 TGCAGCGTACGGGTCTCGGGAGGGGAGACCCAGTACTTC CSVRVSGGETQYF
TRBJ2-1 . TRBV29-1 TRBD2 TGCAGCGTTGACGGGGGGAATGAGCAGTTCTTC CSVDGGNEQFF
TRBJ2-3 . TRBV12-3/TRBV12-4 . TGTGCCAGCCATCGCAGGGTAGGGGAGGATACGCAGTATTTT CASHRRVGEDTQYF
TRBJ2-7 many TRBV3-1 . TGTGCCAGCAGCCAAGAGGATGAGCAGTACTTC CASSQEDEQYF
TRBJ2-3 few TRBV5-6 . TGTGCCAGCGGGACTCCAAACACAGATACGCAGTATTTT CASGTPNTDTQYF
TRBJ2-5 . TRBV6-2/TRBV6-3 . TGTGCCAGCAGCCTCCGACCAGATTCGGAGACCCAGTACTTC CASSLRPDSETQYF
TRBJ1-2 . TRBV29-1 . TGCAGCGTTGACGAGGCGATCCCGAGGGGCTACACCTTC CSVDEAIPRGYTF
TRBJ2-3 . TRBV7-9 TRBD1 TGTGCCAGCCTACCGGGACAGGCGGAATTTAGCACAGATACGCAGTATTTT CASLPGQAEFSTDTQYF
TRBJ1-2 . TRBV7-9 . TGTGCCAGCAGCTCCCGGGACGTAGCACGGCGTGGCTACACCTTC CASSSRDVARRGYTF
TRBJ2-1 . TRBV4-2 . TGTGCCAGCAGCCAAGGACTAGAAGTGAGTAATGAGCAGTTCTTC CASSQGLEVSNEQFF
TRBJ2-3 . TRBV20-1 TRBD2 TGCAGTGCTACCGCCTTCGAGCGGGAGACCACAGATACGCAGTATTTT CSATAFERETTDTQYF
TRBJ2-5 . TRBV6-5 . TGTGCCAGCATGAGGGCTCAGGGGCCACCCTACGGCGGGCAGTACTTC CASMRAQGPPYGGQYF
TRBJ2-1 . TRBV28 . TGTGCCAGCAGTTTTGACACAAACTACAATGAGCAGTTCTTC CASSFDTNYNEQFF
TRBJ2-1 . TRBV29-1 . TGCAGCGTTGAAGGAATAGCGGTTTTCAATGAGCAGTTCTTC CSVEGIAVFNEQFF
TRBJ2-3 . TRBV7-9 . TGTGCCAGCGTGCCGAGGGTCACAGATACGCAGTATTTT CASVPRVTDTQYF
TRBJ1-1 . TRBV30 . TGTGCCTGGAAATGGCCCGGGAACACTGAAGCTTTCTTT CAWKWPGNTEAFF
TRBJ2-7 . TRBV5-5 . TGTGCCAGCAGCCGTTCTGTGGGAATCGACTCCTACGAGCAGTACTTC CASSRSVGIDSYEQYF